Below are 20 T cell receptor beta chains sequenced from a single sample in a study of T cell responses to AZD1222 COVID-19 vaccine. Libraries were prepared by immunoSEQ multiplex PCR; TCRdb keeps only in-frame clonotypes and omits some of them. The table records 95,000 to 150,000 clones, around 90% of them present only once. The sequencing used peripheral blood, collected on day 0 of AZD1222 vaccination. Source of these receptors: an adult in good health.

The chain has TRBV9 and TRBJ2-3; D uncertain. This CDR3 has 14 residues. Germline V CDR1 and CDR2: SGDLS, YYNGEE. Deletions cut 0 bases from V and 4 bases from J, with 9 bases between. The CDR3 DNA is TGTGCCAGCAGCGTAGATAGGTTAGCAGATACGCAGTATTTT. Translation gives CASSVDRLADTQYF.

The gene calls are TRBV5-5 and TRBJ1-2; D remains unclear. V lost 0 bases and J 4 bases, leaving 4 bases between the germline ends. The V gene's germline CDR1 is SGHKS and CDR2 YYEKEE (reference sequence). This CDR3 comprises 12 residues. The CDR3 loop is CASSLGVYGYTF. For the CDR3, the DNA is TGTGCCAGCAGCTTGGGGGTCTATGGCTACACCTTC. The complete variable domain, with remaining parts taken from reference TRBV5-5 and TRBJ1-2, reads DAGVTQSPTHLIKTRGQQVTLRCSPISGHKSVSWYQQVLGQGPQFIFQYYEKEERGRGNFPDRFSARQFPNYSSELNVNALLLGDSALYLCASSLGVYGYTFGSGTRLTVV.

The chain couples TRBV19 to TRBJ1-5, with D unclear. This CDR3 is built from 17 residues. V was pared by 1 base and J by 1 base, with 14 bases between. The germline gives CDR1 LNHDA, CDR2 SQIVND (reference sequence). CDR3 sequence reads: CASSIGPRGWSNQPQHF. The CDR3, as DNA: TGTGCCAGTAGTATAGGACCCCGGGGATGGAGCAATCAGCCCCAGCATTTT. Variable domain in full (rest from reference TRBV19 and TRBJ1-5): DGGITQSPKYLFRKEGQNVTLSCEQNLNHDAMYWYRQDPGQGLRLIYYSQIVNDFQKGDIAEGYSVSREKKESFPLTVTSAQKNPTAFYLCASSIGPRGWSNQPQHFGDGTRLSIL.

The chain links TRBV12-5 to TRBJ2-7; D is uncertain. Germline CDR1 LGHNT, CDR2 FRNRAP. The CDR3 has 10 residues. V was pared by 6 bases and J by 2 bases, with 2 bases between. CDR3 sequence (DNA): TGTGCTAGTGGCACCTACGAGCAGTACTTC. Translation gives CASGTYEQYF.

The rearrangement joins TRBV7-2 to TRBJ2-3; 7 bases align to TRBD2. There are 16 residues in the CDR3. The trim removed 1 base at V and 3 bases at J, leaving 7 bases unmatched. CDR1 is SGHTA and CDR2 is FQGNSA in the germline V gene. The CDR3 sequence: CASSLEVGGPTDTQYF. In nucleotides, the CDR3 is TGTGCCAGCAGCTTAGAGGTGGGAGGGCCAACAGATACGCAGTATTTT.

In DNA form, the CDR3 reads TGTGCCAGCCAAAGGGACAGCTCATGGGGGAAAGAGACCCAGTACTTC. Encoded protein: CASQRDSSWGKETQYF. The V and J genes are TRBV11-2 and TRBJ2-5; 7 bases map to TRBD1. This CDR3 has 16 residues. With V trimmed by 8 bases and J by 3 bases, 15 bases remained unmatched. The germline CDR1 and CDR2 sequences are SGHAT and FQNNGV.

CDR3 nucleotide sequence: TGTGCCAGCAGCATCTTAGACAGGAACTATGGCTACACCTTC. Translated: CASSILDRNYGYTF. The V and J genes are TRBV9 and TRBJ1-2; possibly TRBD1 for D (6 bases). Germline V CDR1 and CDR2: SGDLS, YYNGEE. The CDR3 is 14 amino acids. V lost 4 bases and J lost 2, with 12 bases in between. Complete variable domain (other parts from reference TRBV9 and TRBJ1-2): DSGVTQTPKHLITATGQRVTLRCSPRSGDLSVYWYQQSLDQGLQFLIQYYNGEERAKGNILERFSAQQFPDLHSELNLSSLELGDSALYFCASSILDRNYGYTFGSGTRLTVV.

CDR3 DNA sequence: TGTGCCAGCAGCTTGGTAGGGTTCTACAATGAGCAGTTCTTC. Its protein is CASSLVGFYNEQFF. The chain is built from TRBV7-2 and TRBJ2-1, with D unresolved. Germline V gene sequence: CDR1 SGHTA, CDR2 FQGNSA. V was clipped by 3 bases and J by 3 bases, with 9 bases between them. The CDR3 is made up of 14 amino acids.

The chain combines TRBV6-6 with TRBJ2-7; TRBD1 might be the D (5 bases). The CDR3 spans 14 residues. CDR1 is MNHNY and CDR2 is SVGAGI in the germline V gene (reference sequence). Trimming cost V 6 bases and J 2 bases, with 14 bases left between them. CDR3 in amino acids: CASSREKGPYEQYF. CDR3 nucleotide sequence: TGTGCCAGCAGCCGTGAAAAGGGGCCCTACGAGCAGTACTTC.

The chain is built from TRBV19 and TRBJ2-3; a weak D match, TRBD2 (5 bases). The germline CDR1 and CDR2 sequences are LNHDA and SQIVND (reference sequence). The V end was cut by 3 bases, the J end by 4 bases, with 14 bases between. This CDR3 spans 15 amino acids. The chain's CDR3 is CASSIGVPEADTQYF. CDR3 in DNA: TGTGCCAGTAGTATCGGGGTTCCCGAGGCAGATACGCAGTATTTT.

CDR3 protein: CASSDSRGGTGELFF. The CDR3 DNA follows: TGTGCCAGCAGTGACTCGAGGGGAGGCACCGGGGAGCTGTTTTTT. This chain links TRBV6-4 with TRBJ2-2, with a tentative D call TRBD2 (6 bases). The V end was cut by 0 bases, the J end by 4 bases, with 9 bases between. Germline values: CDR1 MRHNA, CDR2 SNTAGT. The CDR3 has 15 residues.

This chain joins TRBV5-1 and TRBJ1-2; D gene ambiguous. Germline CDR1 SGHRS, CDR2 YFSETQ. The germline V and J ends were trimmed by 4 bases and 0 bases, with 28 bases remaining between them. The CDR3 is made up of 20 amino acids. CDR3 sequence reads: CASSAFFRPVQKLPNYGYTF. The CDR3 nucleotides read TGCGCCAGCAGCGCTTTTTTTCGACCCGTTCAGAAGCTCCCTAACTATGGCTACACCTTC.

This clone was seen just once. The chain couples TRBV7-2 to TRBJ2-7, with 10 bases matching TRBD1. This CDR3 is 17 amino acids long. Germline CDR1 and CDR2: SGHTA and FQGNSA. With 5 bases clipped from V and 6 bases from J, the junction kept 16 bases outside the gene matches. The CDR3 DNA is TGTGCCAGCAGCCGTTATTGGGCGGGACAGGGGTATTCCGAGCAGTACTTC. It specifies CASSRYWAGQGYSEQYF.

The V gene is TRBV15, the J gene TRBJ2-7; tentatively, D is TRBD2 (7 bases). V dropped 5 bases and J dropped 1 base, with 12 bases sitting between them. Looked up from germline, CDR1 is LNHNV and CDR2 is YYDKDF (reference sequence). This CDR3 spans 14 amino acids. The CDR3 bases are TGTGCCACCAGCCGGGGAGGGACATCCTACGAGCAGTACTTC. Amino acid sequence: CATSRGGTSYEQYF.

V and J are TRBV29-1 and TRBJ1-2; a possible D gene is TRBD1 (6 bases). Trimming removed 8 bases at V and 3 bases at J, with 16 bases between. This CDR3 has 13 residues. Germline CDR1 is SQVTM and CDR2 is ANQGSEA. The CDR3 DNA reads as TGCAGCACACCCTCCGGGGGGCACTATGGCTACACCTTC. This sequence encodes CSTPSGGHYGYTF.

DNA for the CDR3: TGTGCCAGCAGTTACCACCCGGGACAGACAGTGAACACTGAAGCTTTCTTT. It translates to CASSYHPGQTVNTEAFF. The chain couples TRBV28 to TRBJ1-1, with 7 bases fitting TRBD1. CDR1 is MDHEN, CDR2 SYDVKM, per germline. V was pared by 4 bases and J by 0 bases, with 11 bases of the junction left unmatched. CDR3 length: 17 amino acids.

The V gene is TRBV9, the J gene TRBJ2-3; tentative D call: TRBD2 (7 bases). Trimming removed 0 bases at V and 7 bases at J, with 9 bases between. Germline CDR1 is SGDLS and CDR2 is YYNGEE. This CDR3 spans 13 amino acids. Here the CDR3 DNA reads TGTGCCAGCAGCGTAGAGGGGGGGAATACGCAGTATTTT. It yields the protein CASSVEGGNTQYF.

This clone appeared a few times. This chain joins TRBV5-1 and TRBJ2-1, with TRBD1 matching 8 bases. CDR3 length: 16 amino acids. J gave up 2 bases and V 0 bases, and 4 bases lay outside the gene matches. The germline CDR1 and CDR2 sequences are SGHRS and YFSETQ. The chain's CDR3 is CASSLAWTGPYNEQFF. In DNA, the CDR3 is TGCGCCAGCAGCTTGGCCTGGACAGGGCCCTACAATGAGCAGTTCTTC.

This sequence joins TRBV6-1 and TRBJ1-1; no clear D. This CDR3 comprises 15 residues. CDR1 is MNHNS and CDR2 is SASEGT in the germline V gene. Trimming stripped 2 bases from V and 0 bases from J, with 10 bases between. The CDR3 spells CASSELSGMNTEAFF. Here the CDR3 DNA reads TGTGCCAGCAGTGAACTCAGCGGCATGAACACTGAAGCTTTCTTT.

This clone occurred once. The V gene is TRBV6-5, the J gene TRBJ2-1, with TRBD2 matching over 12 bases. From germline, CDR1 is MNHEY and CDR2 SVGAGI. Germline trimming cut 8 bases from V and 6 bases from J; bases unmatched to any gene: 5. The CDR3 sequence is 14 residues long. This CDR3 reads CASGLAGGGNEQFF. As DNA, the CDR3 is TGTGCCAGCGGGCTAGCGGGAGGGGGCAATGAGCAGTTCTTC.